This T cell receptor beta chain was captured by sequencing in a study of T cells in Graves' hyperthyroidism and ophthalmopathy (dated by TCRdb to the late 2010s). Broadly, across the study: To identify TCR V-J signatures that set the groups apart, the researchers used a discovery cohort of about a hundred patients, made up of roughly 40 with Graves' ophthalmopathy and about 60 with stable Graves' hyperthyroidism. The study also compared thyroid tissue and blood T-cell repertoires from over 5 Graves' hyperthyroidism patients. Following sampling, methimazole starting at 30 mg daily was given to hyperthyroidism patients, and high-dose intravenous methylprednisolone was given to ophthalmopathy patients. According to the paper, TCR Vbeta CDR3 sequencing was carried out on over 130 peripheral blood samples, which came from fewer than 50 ophthalmopathy, approximately 72 hyperthyroidism and approximately 17 progressor patients. For training and testing, the 110 or so patients in the discovery cohort were randomly divided in a 7:3 ratio. Prospective prediction of ophthalmopathy was tested in an independent validation cohort consisting of 18 hyperthyroidism patients and approximately 16 patients who later progressed to ophthalmopathy. Study-wide findings and limitations: Most expanded thyroid clonotypes (frequency above 0.001) were also found in blood, which suggests that blood repertoires may mirror thyroid immune responses. No statistical method was used to set the sample size in advance, and investigators knew the group allocation. In validation, the model predicted progression to ophthalmopathy with around 71% sensitivity and about 72% specificity, a median of about 6.7 months before onset. A 13 V-J signature model separated ophthalmopathy from stable hyperthyroidism, with just over 85% sensitivity and around 84% specificity in cross-validation and 80%/75% in testing.

TCR beta CDR3 regions were amplified from RNA transcripts. The first round of RT-PCR for the TCR CDR3 was performed with the HTBI primer set and the Qiagen OneStep RT-PCR kit. Libraries were constructed in a second round of multiplex PCR, after which size selection and purification were performed. Paired-end sequencing of the libraries was performed with 100 bp reads on an Illumina HiSeq2000. The source study handled its data this way. SOAPnuke was used to process the raw data, with reads discarded if the reads contained adapters or uncalled bases, had a mean Phred below 15, or lacked an exact constant-primer or identifier match. COPE v1.2.5 was used to merge high-quality paired reads, and clonotypes were defined as unique nucleotide sequences. Clonotypes were aligned to IMGT TRBV, TRBD and TRBJ reference segments using MiTCR v1.1. The analysis was restricted to V-J combinations with a frequency above 0.0001, which together covered about 99% of the repertoires. The TCS score was defined as F50 (clonal expansion) divided by E x V (chaos), with BLOSUM62-based TCRdist calculated between CDR3 peptides within each V-J. Welch's t-statistics and random forest reduced around 520 V-J features to fewer than 15, which were used in a naive Bayes classifier (R e1071). The Morisita-Horn index was used to measure how similar the thyroid and blood repertoires were. TCRdb reprocessed the public reads (quality trimming at Q25 with fastp, clone calling with MiXCR) and kept in-frame beta chains. Each CDR3 protein appears once, grouped with its most common genes and DNA. TCRdb, not the original authors, processed these V and J calls. Within this sample are 500,000 to 800,000 distinct CDR3 sequences, with just under 45% of them counted one time only. The ten largest clones represent approximately 6.8% of the sample.

Worth noting for this clonotype: Its antigen remains undetermined. Base qualities are not recorded, but no much larger clone differs from it by a single base.

Any patient with an uncontrolled infection, another autoimmune disease, pregnancy or lactation was excluded. Diagnoses were based on clinical symptoms, serum thyroxine and TRAb, thyroid ultrasound and orbital computed tomography. Trizol reagent was used to extract total RNA, and RNA quality was then checked on an Agilent 2100 Bioanalyzer. CDR1 and CDR2 were assigned from the germline V gene as SNHLY and FYNNEI. The V end loses 5 bases and the J end loses 4 bases, and a stretch of 23 bases separates them. The CDR3 goes from the cysteine to the phenylalanine over 17 residues. Only the CDR3 region is kept as DNA, spanning 51 bases read in frame from base 1.

The TCR originated in an adult man with Graves' disease, either hyperthyroidism or ophthalmopathy (not recorded which). The rearranged chain carries TRBV2 and TRBJ1-1; the D gene is unclear. Input material: peripheral blood or thyroid tissue (not recorded which). The sequenced DNA is TGTGCCAGCAGTTGGGGTAGGGTGCACTCAGTGGGCACTGAAGCTTTCTTT. It translates as CASSWGRVHSVGTEAFF.